This paragraph covers one TCR beta chain sequence. The antigen is not known. CDR1 is SGHTA and CDR2 is FQGNSA in the germline V gene. The CDR3 extends over 12 amino acids. The V end lost 4 bases, the J end lost 5 bases, and 3 bases lay between the germline ends. The sample comes from a study of beta chain features in type 1 diabetes. About the research overall: What patients shared with healthy donors was a similar profile of age, gender and cell yields.

Overall study findings and caveats: Insertion counts at VDJ junctions were lower in type 1 diabetes patients, who also showed more deletions there. A greater similarity of naive, central memory and Treg TCRB repertoires was seen among patients than among healthy donors. TCRB CDR3s from Type 1 diabetes patients were moderately but significantly shorter in all four CD4+ subsets.

Sampling consisted of one heparinised blood draw per donor, averaging approximately 120 mL. Of the isolated RNA, all was reverse transcribed, and so the sequenced material was expressed TCRB transcripts. Here immunoSEQ multiplex PCR was the method, and the copy in TCRdb shows in-frame clones only, minus some. The profile shows a few hundred thousand clones, about a tenth of them singletons. The sequence was obtained from a man aged 25-45 years with type 1 diabetes. This chain joins TRBV7-2 and TRBJ1-6; D call uncertain. The sample taken for sequencing was naive CD4+ T cells from blood. The CDR3 region has the DNA TGTGCCAGCAGCTCAAATAATTCACCCCTCCACTTT. Amino acids: CASSSNNSPLHF. Combining the CDR3 with reference TRBV7-2 and TRBJ1-6 gives the whole variable domain GAGVSQSPSNKVTEKGKDVELRCDPISGHTALYWYRQSLGQGLEFLIYFQGNSAPDKSGLPSDRFSAERTGGSVSTLTIQRTQQEDSAVYLCASSSNNSPLHFGNGTRLTVT.